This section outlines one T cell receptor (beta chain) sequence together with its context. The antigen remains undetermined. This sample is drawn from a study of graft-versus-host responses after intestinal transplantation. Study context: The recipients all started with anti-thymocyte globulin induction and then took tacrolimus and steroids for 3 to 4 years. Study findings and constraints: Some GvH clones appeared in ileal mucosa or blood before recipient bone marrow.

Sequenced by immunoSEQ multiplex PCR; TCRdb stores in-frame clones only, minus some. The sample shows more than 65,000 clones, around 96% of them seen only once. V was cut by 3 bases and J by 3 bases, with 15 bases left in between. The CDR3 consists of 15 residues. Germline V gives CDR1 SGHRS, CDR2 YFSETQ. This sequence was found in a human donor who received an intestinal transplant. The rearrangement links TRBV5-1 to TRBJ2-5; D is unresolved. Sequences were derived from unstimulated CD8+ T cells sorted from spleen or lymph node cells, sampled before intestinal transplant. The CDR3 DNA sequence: TGCGCCAGCAGCTATGGCGTACAGAGTGAAGAGACCCAGTACTTC. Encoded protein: CASSYGVQSEETQYF.